This passage covers 7 T cell receptor beta chains from one sample sequenced in a study of blood T cell repertoires in COVID-19. Data came from immunoSEQ multiplex PCR; TCRdb stores just in-frame clones and leaves some out. The table includes 100,000 or so clones, just under 95% detected once. Sequenced sample: peripheral blood. The receptor source for this set is a man between 65 and 85 years old with acute or convalescent COVID-19.

This sequence joins TRBV7-2 and TRBJ1-1; TRBD1 might be the D (5 bases). CDR1 and CDR2 from the germline V gene are SGHTA and FQGNSA. The CDR3 has 15 amino acids. V was pared by 5 bases and J by 5 bases, with 18 bases between. The CDR3 loop reads CASSPGTGGRTEAFF. Written as DNA, the CDR3 is TGTGCCAGCAGCCCCGGGACCGGGGGTAGGACTGAAGCTTTCTTT.

The chain links TRBV5-1 to TRBJ1-5, with D perhaps matching TRBD1 (5 bases). The CDR3 has 13 residues. Germline CDR1 reads SGHRS; CDR2 reads YFSETQ. V was cut by 5 bases and J by 4 bases, with 10 bases left in between. The DNA for the CDR3 is TGCGCCAGCAGAGCGGGGGATAATCAGCCCCAGCATTTT. It encodes CASRAGDNQPQHF.

This rearrangement joins TRBV3-1 (or the pseudogene TRBV3-2) to TRBJ1-3, with 7 bases fitting TRBD1. Germline V gene lookup returns CDR1 LGHDT and CDR2 YNNKEL (reference sequence). The CDR3 runs to 14 residues. The J segment lost 3 bases and the V segment lost 4 bases, leaving 3 bases of the junction unmatched. The CDR3 protein is CASSRQGNGNTIYF. The CDR3 DNA reads TGTGCCAGCAGCCGACAGGGAAATGGAAACACCATATATTTT.

The CDR3: CASSNRAGNTEAFF. The CDR3 nucleotides are TGTGCCAGCAGCAATAGAGCGGGGAACACTGAAGCTTTCTTT. V usage is TRBV11-3 and J usage is TRBJ1-1; D call uncertain. The CDR3 extends over 14 amino acids. Germline V gene lookup returns CDR1 SGHNT and CDR2 YENEEA. Between the trimmed V and J ends, which lost 5 bases and 1 base, there was a span of 11 bases.

This chain joins TRBV7-9 and TRBJ1-2; weak D call: TRBD1 (6 bases). Trimming cost V 0 bases and J 4 bases, with 9 bases left between them. Germline V lookup: CDR1 SEHNR, CDR2 FQNEAQ (reference sequence). The CDR3 has 14 amino acids. The CDR3 nucleotides are TGTGCCAGCAGCTTAGCAACAGGGCTCTATGGCTACACCTTC. Encoded protein: CASSLATGLYGYTF.

This clone was observed a single time. The chain links TRBV9 to TRBJ2-1, with 7 bases identical to TRBD2. The J segment lost 4 bases and the V segment lost 4 bases, leaving 8 bases of the junction unmatched. The V gene's germline CDR1 is SGDLS and CDR2 YYNGEE. The CDR3 extends over 15 amino acids. Written as DNA, the CDR3 is TGTGCCAGCAGCCCCGGCGGGGGAATTTACAATGAGCAGTTCTTC. This gives the protein CASSPGGGIYNEQFF.

The V and J genes are TRBV2 and TRBJ2-5; D not resolved. Trimming pared 8 bases from V and 2 bases from J, leaving 6 bases between. The V gene's germline CDR1 is SNHLY and CDR2 FYNNEI. The CDR3 totals 11 residues. CDR3 loop: CASGSQETQYF. CDR3 in DNA: TGTGCCAGCGGCTCACAAGAGACCCAGTACTTC.